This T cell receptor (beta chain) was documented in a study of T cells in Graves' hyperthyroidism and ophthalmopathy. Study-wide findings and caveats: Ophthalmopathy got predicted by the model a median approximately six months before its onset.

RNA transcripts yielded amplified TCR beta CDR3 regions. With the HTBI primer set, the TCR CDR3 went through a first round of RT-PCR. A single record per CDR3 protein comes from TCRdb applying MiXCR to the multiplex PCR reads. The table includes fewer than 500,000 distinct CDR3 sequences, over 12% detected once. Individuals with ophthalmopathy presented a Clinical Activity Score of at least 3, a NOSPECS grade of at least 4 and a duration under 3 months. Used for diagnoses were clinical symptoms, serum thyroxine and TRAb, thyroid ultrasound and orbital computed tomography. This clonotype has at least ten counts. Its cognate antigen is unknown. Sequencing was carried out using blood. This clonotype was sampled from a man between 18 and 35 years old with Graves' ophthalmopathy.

The CDR3 coding sequence is TGTGCCAGCAGTTTGCCAGGGGACCAGCCCCAGCATTTT. Protein: CASSLPGDQPQHF. The genes are TRBV12-3 or TRBV12-4 and TRBJ1-5, with a weak D call TRBD1 (6 bases). The CDR3 is 13 residues long. V gave up 3 bases and J gave up 7 bases, with 10 bases separating them.